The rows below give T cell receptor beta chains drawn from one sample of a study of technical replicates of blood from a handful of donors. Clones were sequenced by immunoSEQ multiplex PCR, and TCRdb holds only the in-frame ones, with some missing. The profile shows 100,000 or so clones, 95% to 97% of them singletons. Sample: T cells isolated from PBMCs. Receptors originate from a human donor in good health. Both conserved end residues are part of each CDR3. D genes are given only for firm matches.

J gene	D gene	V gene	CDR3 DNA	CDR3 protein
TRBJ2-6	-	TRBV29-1	TGCAGCGTTTCCCAGGGCATAACACCTGGGGCCAACGTCCTGACTTTC	CSVSQGITPGANVLTF
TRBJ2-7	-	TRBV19	TGTGCCAGTAGTAAGGGACTGACCATCCACGAGCAGTACTTC	CASSKGLTIHEQYF
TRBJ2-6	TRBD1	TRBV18	TGTGCCAGCTCACCGGGACAGGGCAGCTCTGGGGCCAACGTCCTGACTTTC	CASSPGQGSSGANVLTF
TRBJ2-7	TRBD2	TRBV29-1	TGCAGCGTTAGGGCTAGCGGGAGCGACGAGCAGTACTTC	CSVRASGSDEQYF
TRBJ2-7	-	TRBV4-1	TGCGCCAGCAGCCAAGAGGAATCTCAGGACTACGAGCAGTACTTC	CASSQEESQDYEQYF
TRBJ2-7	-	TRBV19	TGTGCCAGTAGTCTCGGTGGAGGCACCTACGAGCAGTACTTC	CASSLGGGTYEQYF
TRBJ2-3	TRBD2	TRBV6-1	TGTGCCAGCAGTGTTAGCGGGAGGGCCCGCACAGATACGCAGTATTTT	CASSVSGRARTDTQYF
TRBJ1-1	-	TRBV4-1	TGCGCCAGCAGCCAAGATAGGGAGCGGACTGAAGCTTTCTTT	CASSQDRERTEAFF
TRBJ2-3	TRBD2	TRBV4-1	TGCGCCAGCACCGAACTAGCGGGAGGCGAAGATACGCAGTATTTT	CASTELAGGEDTQYF
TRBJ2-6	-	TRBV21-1	TGTGCCAGCACCCCACAGGGGCTCTCTGGGGCCAACGTCCTGACTTTC	CASTPQGLSGANVLTF
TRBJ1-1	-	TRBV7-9	TGTGCCAGCAGCTTAGGGGAGACTGAAGCTTTCTTT	CASSLGETEAFF
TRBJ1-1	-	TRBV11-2	TGTGCCAGCAGCTTAACGGGCACTGAAGCTTTCTTT	CASSLTGTEAFF
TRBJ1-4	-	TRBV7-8	TGTGCCCAATGGGGCCACCAGGGTGAAAAACTGTTTTTT	CAQWGHQGEKLFF